The 10 T cell receptor beta chains below all came from one sample that was sequenced in a study of cytomegalovirus exposure and HLA in healthy donors. Both 60 Vbeta primers and 13 Jbeta primers went into the PCR. Repertoires were generated with immunoSEQ multiplex PCR, while TCRdb's copy carries only in-frame clones and drops some. The sample gives over 200,000 clones, under 90% of which show up once; around 1.4% is in the top ten. Sequencing was carried out using PBMCs. The receptors stem from a human donor in good health.

J is TRBJ2-5 and V is TRBV11-3; tentatively, D is TRBD1 (5 bases). The V end was cut by 5 bases, the J end by 1 base, with 8 bases between. The length of the CDR3 is 13 residues. From germline, CDR1 is SGHNT and CDR2 YENEEA. In DNA form, the CDR3 reads TGTGCCAGCAGCGAAGGGGCCCAAGAGACCCAGTACTTC. Protein sequence: CASSEGAQETQYF.

Note on this clone: Other DNA sequences of this sample code for an identical CDR3. This chain joins TRBV27 and TRBJ1-5; D remains ambiguous. The CDR3 runs to 15 residues. V dropped 3 bases and J dropped 0 bases, with 9 bases sitting between them. The germline V gene encodes CDR1 MNHEY and CDR2 SMNVEV (reference sequence). The CDR3 spells CASSLSGDSNQPQHF. As DNA, the CDR3 is TGTGCCAGCAGTTTGTCCGGGGATAGCAATCAGCCCCAGCATTTT.

The rearrangement joins TRBV11-2 to TRBJ2-3; no clear D. Germline CDR1 is SGHAT and CDR2 is FQNNGV. With 5 bases removed from V and 3 bases from J, the gap between germline ends came to 3 bases. The CDR3 is 11 residues long. The CDR3 sequence is CASSETDTQYF. In DNA form, the CDR3 reads TGTGCCAGCAGCGAGACAGATACGCAGTATTTT.

In this sample, this clone turned up once. V gene TRBV29-1 combines with J gene TRBJ2-3, with D tentatively TRBD1 (6 bases). Trimming cost V 3 bases and J 4 bases, with 14 bases left between them. The CDR3 is made up of 14 amino acids. Germline V gene sequence: CDR1 SQVTM, CDR2 ANQGSEA. This chain's CDR3 is CSVDSGVLADTQYF. CDR3 DNA: TGCAGCGTTGACTCAGGGGTCCTGGCAGATACGCAGTATTTT.

This chain uses TRBV5-4 with TRBJ2-5, with D tentatively TRBD1 (6 bases). In germline, CDR1 is SGHNT, CDR2 YYREEE (reference sequence). CDR3 length equals 16 residues. V was shortened by 0 bases and J by 3 bases, with 15 bases between the two germline ends. CDR3 bases: TGTGCCAGCAGCTTGGTTCAGGGGCCGGCTGAAGAGACCCAGTACTTC. Translation: CASSLVQGPAEETQYF.

The rearrangement links TRBV27 to TRBJ2-7; possibly TRBD1 for D (6 bases). Germline lookup yields CDR1 MNHEY and CDR2 SMNVEV (reference sequence). The germline V and J ends were trimmed by 5 bases and 5 bases, with 16 bases remaining between them. CDR3 length: 14 amino acids. The CDR3 coding sequence is TGTGCCAGCAGTCGGCGTCAGGGGAGCCACGAGCAGTACTTC. Protein sequence: CASSRRQGSHEQYF.

The gene calls are TRBV7-9 and TRBJ2-2, with 7 bases lining up with TRBD2. The germline gives CDR1 SEHNR, CDR2 FQNEAQ (reference sequence). The CDR3 consists of 14 residues. J gave up 6 bases and V 5 bases, and 6 bases lay outside the gene matches. Written as DNA, the CDR3 is TGTGCCAGCAGCCCCGAGGGAGGGGCCGGGGAGCTGTTTTTT. It codes for CASSPEGGAGELFF.

Remarks on this clone: A junction boundary mismatches the germline segment, possibly from a read error. The chain links TRBV7-9 to TRBJ1-3; D is uncertain. Germline CDR1 SEHNR, CDR2 FQNEAQ (reference sequence). CDR3 length equals 16 residues. The CDR3 nucleotides are TGTTCCAGCAGCTTATTTGGAACAGACTCTGGAAACACCATATATTTT. This codes for CSSSLFGTDSGNTIYF.

This clone appeared a single time. CDR3 sequence: CASSEQVSGQYF. The CDR3 region has the DNA TGTGCCAGCAGTGAACAGGTATCCGGCCAGTACTTC. The chain uses TRBV2 and TRBJ2-7; D gene ambiguous. CDR1 is SNHLY and CDR2 is FYNNEI in the germline V gene. The CDR3 is 12 amino acids. Trimming shortened V by 2 bases and J by 10 bases, and 12 bases separated the two germline ends.

The rearrangement links TRBV5-1 to TRBJ2-7, with 7 nucleotides matching TRBD1. Germline values: CDR1 SGHRS, CDR2 YFSETQ. V shed 1 base and J 6 bases; nucleotides not matched to a gene: 10. The CDR3 contains 15 residues. CDR3 bases: TGCGCCAGCAGCTTGATGGGACAGCCCCTCAGCGAGCAGTACTTC. Translating it yields CASSLMGQPLSEQYF.